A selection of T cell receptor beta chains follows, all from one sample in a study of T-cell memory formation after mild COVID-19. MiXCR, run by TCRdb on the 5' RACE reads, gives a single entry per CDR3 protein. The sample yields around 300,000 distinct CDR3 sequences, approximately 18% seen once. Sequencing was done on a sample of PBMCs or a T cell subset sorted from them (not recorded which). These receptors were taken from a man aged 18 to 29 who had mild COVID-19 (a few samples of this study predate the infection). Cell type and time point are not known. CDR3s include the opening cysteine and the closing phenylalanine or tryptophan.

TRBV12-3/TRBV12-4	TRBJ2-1	CASSITSDEQFF
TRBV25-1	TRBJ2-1	CASSESGGRNEQFF
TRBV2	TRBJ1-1	CANTEAFF
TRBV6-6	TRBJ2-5	CASTKRAAGGIPQETQYF
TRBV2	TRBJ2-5	CASSEGQGAETQYF
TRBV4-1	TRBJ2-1	CASSQTGLAGGRGEQFF
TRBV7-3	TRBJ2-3	CASSIELAGDTDTQYF
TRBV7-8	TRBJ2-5	CASSLGIQGFQETQYF
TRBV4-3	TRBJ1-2	CASSQDPRDNYGYTF
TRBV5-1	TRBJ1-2	CASSLVGVNYGYTF
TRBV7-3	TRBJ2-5	CASSLSLAGGLETQYF
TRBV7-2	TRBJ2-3	CASTTYLAGGLTQYF
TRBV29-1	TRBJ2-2	CSVVRTGNTGELFF
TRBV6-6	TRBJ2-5	CASRAAQETQYF
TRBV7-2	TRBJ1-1	CASSSQGRRGTEAFF
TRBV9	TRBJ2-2	CASSDAPRTGGDTGELFF
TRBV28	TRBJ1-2	CASSPGDRGYGYTF
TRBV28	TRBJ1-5	CASSFDRHNQPQHF
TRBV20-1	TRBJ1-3	CSAREGSSGNTIYF
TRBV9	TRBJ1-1	CASSVGSSSGSSAFF
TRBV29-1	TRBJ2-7	CSATLTVPAEQYF
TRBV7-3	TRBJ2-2	CASSRNTGKLGGELFF
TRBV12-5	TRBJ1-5	CASGTGQAGLEPQHF
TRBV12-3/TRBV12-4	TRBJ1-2	CASSLAHVPDGYTF
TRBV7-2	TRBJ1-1	CASSLFLGNTEAFF
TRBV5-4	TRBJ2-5	CASRYRGETQYF
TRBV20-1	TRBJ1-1	CSGTTDNTEAFF
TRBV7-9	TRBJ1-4	CASSPVEKLFF
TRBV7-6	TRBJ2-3	CASSRKGLPTDTQYF
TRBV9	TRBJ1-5	CASGWGGNQPQHF
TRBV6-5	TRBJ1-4	CASRPTGVREKLFF
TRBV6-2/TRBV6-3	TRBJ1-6	CASPRGRSPLHF
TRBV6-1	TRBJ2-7	CAAKGSVGYEQYF
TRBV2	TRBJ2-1	CASKEQGASYNEQFF